Below, one T cell receptor (beta chain) is given with its context. These data belong to a study of blood T cell repertoires in COVID-19. The wider study: Acute-phase and convalescent COVID-19 samples originated in the United States, Italy and Spain. The analysed material was cDNA or gDNA that came from T cells, B-cell-depleted T cells, or PBMCs.

The CDR3 contains 14 residues. CDR1 and CDR2 (germline): SGDLS, YYNGEE. V was cut by 0 bases and J by 7 bases, with 13 bases left in between. Authors' methods: By means of reference gene primer amplification, nucleated cell counts were estimated. The table came from immunoSEQ multiplex PCR; TCRdb's copy has only in-frame clones and leaves some out. For V, J and clone size, that table is used; D and trimming come from the DNA. The sample comprises 150,000 to 200,000 clones, around nine tenths of which are singletons, and roughly 3.3% rests with the top ten. The receptor's source is a man younger than 35 with active or convalescent COVID-19. What was sequenced was peripheral blood. The chain is built from TRBV9 and TRBJ1-2; possible D gene TRBD1, 5 bases. CDR3 nucleotides: TGTGCCAGCAGCGTAGAAGGGGTGAAGGGTGGCTACACCTTC. Translating gives CASSVEGVKGGYTF.